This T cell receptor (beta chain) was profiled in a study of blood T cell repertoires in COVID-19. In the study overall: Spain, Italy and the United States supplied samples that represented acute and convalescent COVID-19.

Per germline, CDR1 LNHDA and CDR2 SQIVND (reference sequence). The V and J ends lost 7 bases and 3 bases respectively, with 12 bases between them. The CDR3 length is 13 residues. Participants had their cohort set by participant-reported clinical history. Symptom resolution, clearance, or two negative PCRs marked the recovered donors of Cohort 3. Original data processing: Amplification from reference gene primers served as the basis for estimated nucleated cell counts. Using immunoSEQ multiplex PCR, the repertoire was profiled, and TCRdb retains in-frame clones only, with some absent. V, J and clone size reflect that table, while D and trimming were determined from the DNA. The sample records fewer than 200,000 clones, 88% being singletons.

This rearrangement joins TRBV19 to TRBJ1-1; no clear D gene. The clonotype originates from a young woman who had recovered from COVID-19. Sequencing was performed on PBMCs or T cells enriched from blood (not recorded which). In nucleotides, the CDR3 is TGTGCCAGTAAGCTCTCCGTGGACACTGAAGCTTTCTTT. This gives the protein CASKLSVDTEAFF.